Listed below are T cell receptor beta chains from one sample, sequenced in a study of type 1 and type 2 diabetes patients. TCRdb re-called the multiplex PCR reads through MiXCR, storing one row per CDR3 protein. This sample has around 300,000 distinct CDR3 sequences, with more than 40% found just once. Sequencing was carried out using peripheral blood mononuclear cells (PBMCs). The receptor source for this set is a man in his late teens or twenties with type 2 diabetes. CDR3s include the opening cysteine and the closing phenylalanine or tryptophan. Fields, in order: clone size, J gene, D gene, V gene, CDR3 protein, CDR3 DNA. The D gene is left open where the match is weak. Some rows mark clone size as missing; the rest say once, few, many or name a class of expanded clone.

>.|TRBJ2-7|TRBD2|TRBV29-1
CSVVGLAGVYEQYF
TGCAGCGTTGTGGGCCTAGCGGGAGTCTACGAGCAGTACTTC
>.|TRBJ2-5|.|TRBV4-1
CASSATGIQETQYF
TGCGCCAGCAGCGCCACAGGGATTCAAGAGACCCAGTACTTC
>.|TRBJ2-3|.|TRBV14
CASSQDLRRGPDTQYF
TGTGCCAGCAGCCAAGATCTGAGGAGGGGCCCAGATACGCAGTATTTT
>.|TRBJ2-7|TRBD1|TRBV15
CATSLMKGADEQYF
TGTGCCACCAGTCTTATGAAGGGGGCGGACGAGCAGTACTTC
>.|TRBJ1-1|.|TRBV13
CASSVMGNTEAFF
TGTGCCAGCAGCGTAATGGGGAACACTGAAGCTTTCTTT
>.|TRBJ2-7|.|TRBV7-3
CASSVGRGNEQYF
TGTGCCAGCAGTGTGGGAAGGGGAAACGAGCAGTACTTC
>.|TRBJ1-1|.|TRBV6-5
CASKYRYYTEAFF
TGTGCCAGCAAATACAGGTATTACACTGAAGCTTTCTTT
>.|TRBJ1-6|.|TRBV13
CASSLAGPALSPLHF
TGTGCCAGCAGCTTGGCGGGCCCAGCACTTTCACCCCTTCACTTT
>.|TRBJ1-6|TRBD1|TRBV10-2
CASTKEGAYYSPLHF
TGCGCCAGCACCAAGGAGGGGGCTTACTACTCACCCCTCCACTTT
>few|TRBJ2-1|TRBD2|TRBV30
CAWSVRDSGRVAF
TGTGCCTGGAGTGTACGAGATAGCGGGAGGGTAGCGTTC
>few|TRBJ2-7|.|TRBV6-1
CASSEAVSTSAYEQYF
TGTGCCAGCAGTGAAGCTGTTTCGACGTCTGCCTACGAGCAGTACTTC
>few|TRBJ2-2|.|TRBV19
CASQNTGELFF
TGTGCCAGTCAGAACACCGGGGAGCTGTTTTTT
>.|TRBJ1-6|.|TRBV5-1
CASSLWEGDSPLHF
TGCGCCAGCAGCTTGTGGGAGGGAGATTCACCCCTCCACTTT
>.|TRBJ1-1|.|TRBV6-1
CASNLGQQLMNTEAFF
TGTGCCAGCAATTTAGGACAGCAGCTTATGAACACTGAAGCTTTCTTT
>few|TRBJ2-1|.|TRBV7-6
CASSLELYNEQFF
TGTGCCAGCAGCTTAGAACTTTACAATGAGCAGTTCTTC
>once|TRBJ2-1|.|TRBV2
CASSGLLTGTFHNEQFF
TGTGCCAGCAGTGGTTTGTTGACTGGGACATTTCACAATGAGCAGTTCTTC
>.|TRBJ2-1|.|TRBV15
CATSDLDSRNEQFF
TGTGCCACCAGCGACTTAGACAGTAGAAATGAGCAGTTCTTC
>.|TRBJ1-5|.|TRBV12-3/TRBV12-4
CASQVSNQPQHF
TGTGCCTCCCAGGTTAGCAATCAGCCCCAGCATTTT
>.|TRBJ1-5|.|TRBV25-1
CATSRGGVENQPQHF
TGTGCCACCAGCAGAGGGGGAGTTGAGAATCAGCCCCAGCATTTT
>few|TRBJ2-1|.|TRBV10-1
CASSEQGSEYNEQFF
TGCGCCAGCAGTGAACAGGGATCGGAATACAATGAGCAGTTCTTC
>many|TRBJ1-1|.|TRBV30
CAWSVLGNTEAFF
TGTGCCTGGAGTGTACTCGGGAACACTGAAGCTTTCTTT
>.|TRBJ2-6|.|TRBV19
CASNPDSGANVLTF
TGTGCCAGTAACCCAGACTCTGGGGCCAACGTCCTGACTTTC
>.|TRBJ1-1|.|TRBV27
CASSLAGTPEAFF
TGTGCCAGCAGCTTAGCAGGGACCCCTGAAGCTTTCTTT
>few|TRBJ2-7|TRBD2|TRBV28
CASSHDLASGISYEQYF
TGTGCCAGCAGCCATGACTTAGCTAGCGGGATATCCTACGAGCAGTACTTC
>many|TRBJ2-1|TRBD1|TRBV2
CASSVGTGIYNEQFF
TGTGCCAGCAGTGTCGGGACAGGGATCTACAATGAGCAGTTCTTC
>.|TRBJ1-4|.|TRBV10-3
CASSYFNQGRNEKLFF
TGTGCCAGCAGTTACTTTAACCAGGGGAGAAACGAAAAACTGTTTTTT
>.|TRBJ2-5|.|TRBV28
CASTTRQQTQYF
TGTGCCAGCACTACCCGACAGCAGACCCAGTACTTC
>.|TRBJ2-7|.|TRBV6-5
CASSPNGPSRQYF
TGTGCCAGCAGCCCAAACGGACCTAGTCGGCAGTACTTC